These 4 T cell receptor beta chains were all obtained from the same sample, sequenced in a study of T-cell memory formation after mild COVID-19. TCRdb ran MiXCR on the 5' RACE reads and lists one entry per CDR3 protein. The data show 110,000 to 150,000 distinct CDR3 sequences, 20% to 25% seen once. The specimen sequenced was PBMCs or a T cell subset sorted from them (not recorded which). These receptors were collected from an adult woman who had mild COVID-19 (a few samples of this study predate the infection). Cell type and time point are not known.

This clonotype has only a few counts. This chain links TRBV7-6 with TRBJ1-5, with TRBD1 matching 8 bases. Germline CDR1 and CDR2: SGHVS and FNYEAQ. This CDR3 spans 15 amino acids. The trim removed 5 bases at V and 3 bases at J, leaving 6 bases unmatched. DNA of the CDR3: TGTGCCAGCAGCCAAAGGACAGGGCCCAATCAGCCCCAGCATTTT. It translates to CASSQRTGPNQPQHF.

The chain links TRBV30 to TRBJ2-7, with D hard to call. The ends were cut back, 0 bases at V and 3 bases at J, with 3 bases in the middle. The length of the CDR3 is 11 residues. CDR1 GTSNPN and CDR2 SVGIG come from the germline V gene (reference sequence). CDR3 in amino acids: CAWSVVYEQYF. In DNA, the CDR3 is TGTGCCTGGAGTGTAGTCTACGAGCAGTACTTC.

The chain carries TRBV11-2 and TRBJ1-2; 8 bases align to TRBD1. Germline V CDR1 and CDR2: SGHAT, FQNNGV. The length of the CDR3 is 13 residues. V was clipped by 7 bases and J by 3 bases; unmatched bases: 4. CDR3 region: CASTLGQDYGYTF. CDR3 sequence (DNA): TGTGCCAGCACCCTGGGACAGGACTATGGCTACACCTTC.

The CDR3 region is CSAGPGARGELFF. Written as DNA, the CDR3 is TGCAGTGCCGGCCCCGGCGCACGCGGGGAGCTGTTTTTT. The chain uses TRBV29-1 and TRBJ2-2; D gene unclear. Looked up from germline, CDR1 is SQVTM and CDR2 is ANQGSEA. The CDR3 has 13 residues.